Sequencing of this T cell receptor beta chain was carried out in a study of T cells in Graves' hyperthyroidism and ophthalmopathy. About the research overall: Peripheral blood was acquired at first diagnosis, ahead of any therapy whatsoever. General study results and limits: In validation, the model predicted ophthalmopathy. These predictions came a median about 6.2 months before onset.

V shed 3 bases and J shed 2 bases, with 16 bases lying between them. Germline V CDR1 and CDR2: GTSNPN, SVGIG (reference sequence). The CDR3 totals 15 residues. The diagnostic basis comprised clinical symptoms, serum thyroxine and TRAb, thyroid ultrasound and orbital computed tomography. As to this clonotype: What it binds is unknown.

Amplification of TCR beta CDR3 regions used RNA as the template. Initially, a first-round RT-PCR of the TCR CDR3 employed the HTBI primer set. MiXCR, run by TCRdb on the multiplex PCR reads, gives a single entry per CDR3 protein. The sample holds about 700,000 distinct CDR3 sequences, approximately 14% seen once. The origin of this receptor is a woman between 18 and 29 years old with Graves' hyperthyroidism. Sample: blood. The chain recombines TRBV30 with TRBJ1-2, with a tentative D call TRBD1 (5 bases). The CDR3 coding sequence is TGTGCCTGGAGGATTGCCAAAAGGGACAACTATGGCTACACCTTC. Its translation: CAWRIAKRDNYGYTF.